These 9 T cell receptor beta chains came from one sample sequenced in a study of T cells after yellow fever vaccination. TCRdb redid the calling of the 5' RACE reads with MiXCR, one entry per CDR3 protein. Of hundreds of thousands of distinct CDR3 sequences in the sample, approximately 12% were seen once. Specimen: PBMCs, collected on the day of the yellow fever booster vaccination. These receptors originate from a man in his thirties or forties who received the YFV17D yellow fever vaccine.

The V call is TRBV5-1, the J call TRBJ2-1, with D perhaps TRBD2 (6 bases). CDR1 SGHRS and CDR2 YFSETQ come from the germline V gene. Trimming pared 2 bases from V and 8 bases from J, leaving 14 bases between. The CDR3 has 14 residues. CDR3 sequence reads: CASSLRLGRDEQFF. The CDR3 nucleotides are TGCGCCAGCAGCTTAAGACTAGGTAGGGATGAGCAGTTCTTC. The complete variable domain, with remaining parts taken from reference TRBV5-1 and TRBJ2-1, reads KAGVTQTPRYLIKTRGQQVTLSCSPISGHRSVSWYQQTPGQGLQFLFEYFSETQRNKGNFPGRFSGRQFSNSRSEMNVSTLELGDSALYLCASSLRLGRDEQFFGPGTRLTVL.

This clonotype has only a few counts. The CDR3, as DNA: TGCAGCCTATCCTACAGCCCTGGGGAGACCCAGTACTTC. It encodes CSLSYSPGETQYF. V and J are TRBV29-1 and TRBJ2-5; D remains ambiguous. Deletions cut 8 bases from V and 5 bases from J, with 18 bases between. The CDR3 runs 13 residues. The germline V gene has CDR1 SQVTM and CDR2 ANQGSEA.

V usage is TRBV7-2 and J usage is TRBJ2-3; 7 positions agree with TRBD2. CDR1 and CDR2 (germline): SGHTA, FQGNSA. CDR3 length: 14 amino acids. Germline trimming cut 4 bases from V and 2 bases from J; bases unmatched to any gene: 3. The CDR3 DNA reads as TGTGCCAGCAGCTCGAGCGGGGCCACAGATACGCAGTATTTT. Its translation is CASSSSGATDTQYF.

This clonotype appeared a few times. Germline is not matched at one junction end, which may reflect a read error. The V and J genes are TRBV3-1 and TRBJ2-1, with 14 bases aligning to TRBD2. Germline loops: CDR1 LGHDT, CDR2 YNNKEL (reference sequence). This CDR3 spans 13 amino acids. CDR3 in amino acids: CACRTSGRNEQFF. CDR3 in DNA: TGTGCCTGCAGGACTAGCGGGAGGAATGAGCAGTTCTTC.

This clonotype has only a few counts. The chain joins TRBV4-3 to TRBJ2-1, with a possible D match to TRBD2 (5 bases). The germline V gene encodes CDR1 LGHNA and CDR2 YSLEER. Deletions cut 0 bases from V and 8 bases from J, with 8 bases between. The length of the CDR3 is 13 residues. CDR3 region: CASSQELGDEQFF. CDR3 in DNA: TGCGCCAGCAGCCAAGAGTTGGGAGATGAGCAGTTCTTC.

The genes are TRBV5-1 and TRBJ2-7; 9 positions match TRBD2. The CDR3 spans 15 residues. V gave up 0 bases and J gave up 4 bases; unmatched junction bases: 5. Germline V gene data show CDR1 as SGHRS and CDR2 as YFSETQ. The CDR3 DNA reads TGCGCCAGCAGCTTGGGGGGACTAGCTATGTACGAGCAGTACTTC. Its protein product is CASSLGGLAMYEQYF.

J is TRBJ2-3 and V is TRBV5-6, with TRBD2 identical over 10 bases. Germline-derived CDR1 and CDR2 are SGHDT and YYEEEE. The trim removed 2 bases at V and 0 bases at J, leaving 12 bases unmatched. The CDR3 is 19 amino acids. The CDR3 DNA sequence: TGTGCCAGCAGCTTTGGCGGACTAGCGGTCTTGACTAGCACAGATACGCAGTATTTT. Translated, it gives CASSFGGLAVLTSTDTQYF.

V is TRBV7-9 and J is TRBJ2-1; D is perhaps TRBD2 (5 bases). This CDR3 comprises 16 residues. CDR1 and CDR2 (germline): SEHNR, FQNEAQ (reference sequence). V dropped 2 bases and J dropped 0 bases, with 11 bases sitting between them. CDR3 nucleotide sequence: TGTGCCAGCAGCTTATTAGAAACTAGCTCCTACAATGAGCAGTTCTTC. Translating it yields CASSLLETSSYNEQFF.

The chain carries TRBV2 and TRBJ2-7, with 7 bases that match TRBD2. Germline V lookup: CDR1 SNHLY, CDR2 FYNNEI. V shed 11 bases and J 2 bases; nucleotides not matched to a gene: 24. This CDR3 spans 18 amino acids. Here the CDR3 DNA reads TGTGCCTTCTGTTTAGAGACTAGCTACGCCCCCAGCCCCTACGAGCAGTACTTC. Translated: CAFCLETSYAPSPYEQYF.